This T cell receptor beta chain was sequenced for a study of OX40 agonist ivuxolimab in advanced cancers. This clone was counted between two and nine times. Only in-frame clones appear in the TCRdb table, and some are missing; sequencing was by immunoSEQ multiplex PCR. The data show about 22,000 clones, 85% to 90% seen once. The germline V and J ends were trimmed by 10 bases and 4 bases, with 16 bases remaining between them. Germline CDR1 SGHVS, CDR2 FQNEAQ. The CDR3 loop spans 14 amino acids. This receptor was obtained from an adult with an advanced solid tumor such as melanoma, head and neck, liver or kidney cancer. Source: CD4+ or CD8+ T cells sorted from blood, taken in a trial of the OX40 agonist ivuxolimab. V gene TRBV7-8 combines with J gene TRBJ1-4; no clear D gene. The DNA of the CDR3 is TGTGCCACCGAGTTTTTCAGCAATAATGAAAAACTGTTTTTT. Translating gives CATEFFSNNEKLFF. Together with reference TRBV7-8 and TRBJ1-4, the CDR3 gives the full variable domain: GAGVSQSPRYKVAKRGQDVALRCDPISGHVSLFWYQQALGQGPEFLTYFQNEAQLDKSGLPSDRFFAERPEGSVSTLKIQRTQQEDSAVYLCATEFFSNNEKLFFGSGTQLSVL.